A single sample gave rise to the 32 T cell receptor beta chains below, sequenced in a study of CD8 T cells in ankylosing spondylitis. No antigen has been assigned to these receptors. Study-wide results and caveats: Several highly homologous variants made up a TCR beta motif, and this motif appeared characteristic of ankylosing spondylitis blood.

MiXCR was run by TCRdb on the 5' RACE reads, yielding one entry per CDR3 protein. The table lists about 750,000 distinct CDR3 sequences, roughly 20% of them singletons. Sequencing input: blood, either unsorted or a sorted T cell fraction (not recorded which). These receptor sequences come from a male donor with ankylosing spondylitis.

This clonotype showed up just a few times. The gene calls are TRBV9 and TRBJ1-5, with 7 positions matching TRBD1. Trimming cost V 3 bases and J 0 bases; bases outside gene matches: 3. This CDR3 comprises 15 residues. Germline assignment: CDR1 SGDLS and CDR2 YYNGEE. The DNA for the CDR3 is TGTGCCAGCAGCGGACAGGGTCTTAGCAATCAGCCCCAGCATTTT. It yields the protein CASSGQGLSNQPQHF.

This rearrangement joins TRBV3-1 to TRBJ2-5; maybe TRBD2 (5 bases). Trimming left V 2 bases short and J 0 bases short, with 13 bases between. CDR1 LGHDT and CDR2 YNNKEL come from the germline V gene (reference sequence). There are 16 residues in the CDR3. The CDR3 loop is CASSQIGLGDQETQYF. The CDR3 nucleotides are TGTGCCAGCAGCCAAATTGGACTGGGTGACCAAGAGACCCAGTACTTC.

This clonotype has more than one count but fewer than ten. This chain links TRBV15 with TRBJ2-4; possible D gene TRBD2, 6 bases. Germline V gives CDR1 LNHNV, CDR2 YYDKDF (reference sequence). This CDR3 is built from 17 residues. The V gene lost 1 base and the J gene lost 5 bases, with 18 bases spanning the gap. The CDR3 region has the DNA TGTGCCACCAGCAGAGCCAGGGCGACCGGGACTCAAAACATTCAGTACTTC. As protein: CATSRARATGTQNIQYF.

The sample holds a few counts of this clonotype. The CDR3 reads CASSLWAGGRAEAFF. The CDR3 region has the DNA TGTGCCAGCAGTTTGTGGGCAGGGGGCCGGGCTGAAGCTTTCTTT. The V and J genes are TRBV28 and TRBJ1-1, with 8 bases aligning to TRBD1. Trimming removed 3 bases from V and 6 bases from J; junction bases left unmatched: 9. Per the germline V gene, CDR1 is MDHEN and CDR2 is SYDVKM. CDR3 size: 15 residues.

This clonotype has a handful of counts. The chain combines TRBV11-2 with TRBJ1-5; D call uncertain. The CDR3 contains 13 residues. Germline assignment: CDR1 SGHAT and CDR2 FQNNGV. V was trimmed by 1 base and J by 5 bases, leaving 6 bases between them. Written as DNA, the CDR3 is TGTGCCAGCAGCTTAGGTGTAGATCAGCCCCAGCATTTT. It codes for CASSLGVDQPQHF.

The V call is TRBV9, the J call TRBJ2-7; D is possibly TRBD1 (6 bases). CDR1 SGDLS and CDR2 YYNGEE come from the germline V gene. The V gene lost 0 bases and the J gene lost 5 bases, with 12 bases spanning the gap. The CDR3 contains 14 residues. The CDR3 region is CASSVAQGWNEQYF. For the CDR3, the DNA is TGTGCCAGCAGCGTAGCGCAGGGGTGGAACGAGCAGTACTTC. The full variable domain, with the rest looked up from reference TRBV9 and TRBJ2-7, is DSGVTQTPKHLITATGQRVTLRCSPRSGDLSVYWYQQSLDQGLQFLIQYYNGEERAKGNILERFSAQQFPDLHSELNLSSLELGDSALYFCASSVAQGWNEQYFGPGTRLTVT.

The V gene is TRBV28, the J gene TRBJ2-7; possible D gene TRBD2, 7 bases. V lost 5 bases, J lost 0 bases, and 17 bases lay in between. Germline loops: CDR1 MDHEN, CDR2 SYDVKM. This CDR3 has 16 amino acids. The CDR3 here is CASSLGGARLSYEQYF. The CDR3 DNA sequence: TGTGCCAGCAGTCTTGGGGGGGCGAGGCTCTCCTACGAGCAGTACTTC.

This clonotype was detected a few times. V and J are TRBV12-3 or TRBV12-4 and TRBJ1-1; 9 positions agree with TRBD1. Trimming at V came to 5 bases and at J to 5 bases, leaving 6 bases not matched to a gene. The CDR3 sequence is 14 residues long. The CDR3 nucleotides read TGTGCCAGCAGTCCGGGACAGGGTCAGACTGAAGCTTTCTTT. It encodes CASSPGQGQTEAFF.

This clonotype has a count of ten or more. The rearrangement joins TRBV2 to TRBJ2-2; 12 bases line up with TRBD2. V shed 6 bases, J shed 3 bases, and the junction held 5 bases outside the gene matches. CDR1 and CDR2 (germline): SNHLY, FYNNEI. This CDR3 spans 16 amino acids. The CDR3 region is CASSRLAGAYTGELFF. CDR3 DNA: TGTGCCAGCAGCCGACTAGCGGGGGCTTACACCGGGGAGCTGTTTTTT.

The gene calls are TRBV5-1 and TRBJ1-6, with D hard to call. Germline V gene sequence: CDR1 SGHRS, CDR2 YFSETQ. V lost 0 bases and J 9 bases, leaving 13 bases between the germline ends. The CDR3 extends over 15 amino acids. The CDR3, as DNA: TGCGCCAGCAGCTTGGCCGGCAGAGAACGTTCACCCCTCCACTTT. Its protein product is CASSLAGRERSPLHF.

The CDR3 sequence: CASSQDRSSISNQPQHF. The CDR3 region has the DNA TGCGCCAGCAGCCAAGATCGAAGCAGTATCAGCAATCAGCCCCAGCATTTT. This sequence joins TRBV4-1 and TRBJ1-5; no firm D call. Per the germline V gene, CDR1 is MGHRA and CDR2 is YSYEKL. This CDR3 is built from 17 residues. V was trimmed by 0 bases and J by 1 base, leaving 13 bases between them.

This clonotype was observed a few times. V usage is TRBV6-5 and J usage is TRBJ2-7, with 10 nucleotides matching TRBD2. This CDR3 region has 16 residues. Germline V gene lookup returns CDR1 MNHEY and CDR2 SVGAGI. J gave up 0 bases and V 0 bases, and 2 bases lay outside the gene matches. The CDR3 sequence is CASSYSSSGSSYEQYF. Written as DNA, the CDR3 is TGTGCCAGCAGTTACTCGTCTAGCGGGAGCTCCTACGAGCAGTACTTC.

This clonotype was seen a few times. V gene TRBV7-8 combines with J gene TRBJ2-7; TRBD2 agrees at 11 bases. This CDR3 has 16 residues. J was trimmed by 0 bases and V by 5 bases; bases with no gene match: 6. Per the germline V gene, CDR1 is SGHVS and CDR2 is FQNEAQ. CDR3 residues: CASSPRLAGSSYEQYF. The CDR3 nucleotides are TGTGCCAGCAGCCCCAGACTAGCGGGAAGCTCCTACGAGCAGTACTTC.

This clonotype appeared a few times. The chain couples TRBV5-5 to TRBJ1-1; D is unresolved. V shed 4 bases and J shed 0 bases, with 13 bases lying between them. There are 15 residues in the CDR3. CDR1 is SGHKS, CDR2 YYEKEE, per germline (reference sequence). As DNA, the CDR3 is TGTGCCAGCAGCCCTCGACGGACCATGAACACTGAAGCTTTCTTT. Translating gives CASSPRRTMNTEAFF.

This clonotype was counted only a few times. The chain carries TRBV5-6 and TRBJ1-5; 12 bases line up with TRBD1. Per germline, CDR1 SGHDT and CDR2 YYEEEE. V gave up 0 bases and J gave up 2 bases; unmatched junction bases: 9. The CDR3 runs to 19 residues. The CDR3 region is CASSLAPGTGGWGNQPQHF. CDR3 nucleotides: TGTGCCAGCAGCTTGGCCCCCGGGACAGGGGGCTGGGGCAATCAGCCCCAGCATTTT.

V usage is TRBV5-5 and J usage is TRBJ1-2, with TRBD1 identical over 11 bases. The trim removed 4 bases at V and 2 bases at J, leaving 4 bases unmatched. Germline V gene sequence: CDR1 SGHKS, CDR2 YYEKEE (reference sequence). This CDR3 has 15 residues. Written as DNA, the CDR3 is TGTGCCAGCAGCCCTCGGGACAGGGGGAACTATGGCTACACCTTC. It is translated as CASSPRDRGNYGYTF. Based on the CDR3 plus reference TRBV5-5 and TRBJ1-2, the full variable domain is DAGVTQSPTHLIKTRGQQVTLRCSPISGHKSVSWYQQVLGQGPQFIFQYYEKEERGRGNFPDRFSARQFPNYSSELNVNALLLGDSALYLCASSPRDRGNYGYTFGSGTRLTVV.

J is TRBJ2-5 and V is TRBV7-8; 7 bases are a match to TRBD1. CDR1 SGHVS and CDR2 FQNEAQ come from the germline V gene. V dropped 6 bases and J dropped 2; count of bases not matched to a gene: 15. The CDR3 is 17 residues long. Written as DNA, the CDR3 is TGTGCCAGCAGACGAACGCCCGGACAGGAGCCGCAAGAGACCCAGTACTTC. Protein sequence: CASRRTPGQEPQETQYF.

As DNA, the CDR3 is TGTGCCAGCAGCCCCGAGGCTAGCGGGGCGGACGGGGAGCTGTTTTTT. As protein: CASSPEASGADGELFF. V and J are TRBV4-2 and TRBJ2-2; 9 nucleotides align to TRBD2. The CDR3 has 16 amino acids. Trimming cost V 4 bases and J 7 bases; bases outside gene matches: 10. Germline loops: CDR1 LGHNA, CDR2 YNFKEQ.

This clonotype was picked up many times. The J gene is TRBJ2-7, the V gene TRBV29-1, with D unclear. V gave up 4 bases and J gave up 2 bases, with 18 bases separating them. This CDR3 spans 15 amino acids. Germline loops: CDR1 SQVTM, CDR2 ANQGSEA. DNA for the CDR3: TGCAGCGTTGTAGTAGGGAAAACCTCCCCCTACGAGCAGTACTTC. Protein: CSVVVGKTSPYEQYF.

This chain joins TRBV11-2 and TRBJ1-5; 8 positions agree with TRBD1. Germline trimming cut 4 bases from V and 4 bases from J; bases unmatched to any gene: 6. Germline CDR1 and CDR2: SGHAT and FQNNGV. This CDR3 region has 15 residues. The CDR3, as DNA: TGTGCCAGCAGCTCGGGGGGACAGGCGAATCAGCCCCAGCATTTT. Translating gives CASSSGGQANQPQHF.

This clonotype was picked up a small number of times. The chain carries TRBV7-9 and TRBJ1-1, with D maybe TRBD1 (6 bases). Trimming took 11 bases from V and 3 from J, leaving 13 bases between them. This CDR3 comprises 12 residues. Looked up from germline, CDR1 is SEHNR and CDR2 is FQNEAQ (reference sequence). The CDR3 nucleotides are TGTGCCCGCAACAGGGTACACACTGAAGCTTTCTTT. It specifies CARNRVHTEAFF. Using reference TRBV7-9 and TRBJ1-1 for the parts outside the CDR3, the full variable domain is DTGVSQNPRHKITKRGQNVTFRCDPISEHNRLYWYRQTLGQGPEFLTYFQNEAQLEKSRLLSDRFSAERPKGSFSTLEIQRTEQGDSAMYLCARNRVHTEAFFGQGTRLTVV.

This clonotype was observed a handful of times. The chain employs TRBV12-3 or TRBV12-4 and TRBJ2-7; tentatively, D is TRBD2 (6 bases). The CDR3 length is 14 residues. The V end lost 5 bases, the J end lost 9 bases, and 20 bases lay between the germline ends. This CDR3 reads CASSPAEAGLGQYF. The DNA of the CDR3 is TGTGCCAGCAGTCCCGCAGAAGCGGGTCTCGGGCAGTACTTC.

J is TRBJ2-2 and V is TRBV4-2; tentatively, D is TRBD1 or TRBD2 (5 bases each). This CDR3 contains 14 residues. V was shortened by 1 base and J by 2 bases, with 5 bases between the two germline ends. CDR1 is LGHNA, CDR2 YNFKEQ, per germline. The CDR3 reads CASSQGDNTGELFF. The DNA of the CDR3 is TGTGCCAGCAGCCAAGGGGACAACACCGGGGAGCTGTTTTTT.

Written as DNA, the CDR3 is TGTGCCAGCAGTGTGGCAAGTTATAGCAATCAGCCCCAGCATTTT. It codes for CASSVASYSNQPQHF. The chain has TRBV6-1 and TRBJ1-5; D ambiguous. V gave up 4 bases and J gave up 0 bases, with 10 bases separating them. This CDR3 has 15 residues. Per germline, CDR1 MNHNS and CDR2 SASEGT.

This clonotype has a handful of counts. V is TRBV28 and J is TRBJ1-1, with unresolved D. The germline V gene has CDR1 MDHEN and CDR2 SYDVKM. Trimming stripped 2 bases from V and 3 bases from J, with 25 bases between. The CDR3 loop spans 19 amino acids. CDR3 sequence (DNA): TGTGCCAGCAGTTTAGGCTCGGCACGGTACTCTTGGGCGGACACTGAAGCTTTCTTT. Protein sequence: CASSLGSARYSWADTEAFF.

The gene calls are TRBV2 and TRBJ2-7; tentatively, D is TRBD2 (5 bases). With 5 bases removed from V and 6 bases from J, the gap between germline ends came to 14 bases. Looked up from germline, CDR1 is SNHLY and CDR2 is FYNNEI. This CDR3 is built from 13 residues. The DNA for the CDR3 is TGTGCCAGCAGTATCTTGGACCGGGGCGAGCAGTACTTC. This sequence encodes CASSILDRGEQYF.

This sequence joins TRBV20-1 and TRBJ1-2, with 8 bases fitting TRBD1. Looked up from germline, CDR1 is DFQATT and CDR2 is SNEGSKA (reference sequence). After removal of 6 bases from V and 1 base from J, the junction contained 7 bases not matched to a gene. The CDR3 spans 14 residues. The CDR3 loop reads CSASGDRSNYGYTF. The CDR3 coding sequence is TGCAGTGCAAGCGGGGACAGGAGTAACTATGGCTACACCTTC.

The chain has TRBV5-1 and TRBJ2-3; D might be TRBD1 or TRBD2, each matching 5 bases. Germline V CDR1 and CDR2: SGHRS, YFSETQ. The CDR3 totals 15 residues. The ends were cut back, 0 bases at V and 2 bases at J, with 10 bases in the middle. The CDR3 protein is CASSLEPGTTDTQYF. The CDR3 region has the DNA TGCGCCAGCAGCTTGGAACCAGGGACCACAGATACGCAGTATTTT.

This clonotype was found a few times. V gene TRBV20-1 combines with J gene TRBJ1-5; possible D gene TRBD1, 6 bases. Trimming left V 6 bases short and J 6 bases short, with 18 bases between. Germline loops: CDR1 DFQATT, CDR2 SNEGSKA (reference sequence). The CDR3 spans 14 residues. In nucleotides, the CDR3 is TGCAGTGCCCCCAGTCGGCAGGGGTCTCAGCCCCAGCATTTT. Protein sequence: CSAPSRQGSQPQHF.

This clonotype has just a few counts. The chain uses TRBV4-1 and TRBJ1-1; no clear D gene. V lost 4 bases, J lost 1 base, and 13 bases lay in between. Germline V gives CDR1 MGHRA, CDR2 YSYEKL. The CDR3 sequence is 15 residues long. The CDR3 region is CASSRVGGENTEAFF. In DNA form, the CDR3 reads TGCGCCAGCAGCCGGGTGGGAGGCGAGAACACTGAAGCTTTCTTT.

This chain links TRBV19 with TRBJ2-1; 9 positions agree with TRBD2. The CDR3 has 16 amino acids. CDR1 LNHDA and CDR2 SQIVND come from the germline V gene (reference sequence). V lost 6 bases, J lost 1 base, and 7 bases stayed unmatched. CDR3 in amino acids: CASRITTSGSYNEQFF. The CDR3 coding sequence is TGTGCCAGTAGGATCACGACTAGCGGTTCCTACAATGAGCAGTTCTTC.

As DNA, the CDR3 is TGCGCCAGCAGCCCGGACAGGGCCTACAATGAGCAGTTCTTC. It encodes CASSPDRAYNEQFF. The V and J genes are TRBV5-1 and TRBJ2-1; 8 bases fit TRBD1. Trimming at V came to 4 bases and at J to 2 bases, leaving 2 bases not matched to a gene. Germline V lookup: CDR1 SGHRS, CDR2 YFSETQ. This CDR3 spans 14 amino acids.